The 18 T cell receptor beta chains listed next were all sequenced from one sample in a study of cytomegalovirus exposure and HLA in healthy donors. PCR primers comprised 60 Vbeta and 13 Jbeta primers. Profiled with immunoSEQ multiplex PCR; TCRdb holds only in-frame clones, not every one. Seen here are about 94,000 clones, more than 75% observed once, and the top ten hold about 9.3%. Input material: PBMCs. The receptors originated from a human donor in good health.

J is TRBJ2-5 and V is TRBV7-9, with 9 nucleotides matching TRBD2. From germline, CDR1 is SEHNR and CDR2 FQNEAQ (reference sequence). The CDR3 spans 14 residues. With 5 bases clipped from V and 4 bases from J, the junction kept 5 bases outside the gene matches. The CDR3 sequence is CASSPGTSRETQYF. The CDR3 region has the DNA TGTGCCAGCAGCCCAGGGACTAGCAGAGAGACCCAGTACTTC.

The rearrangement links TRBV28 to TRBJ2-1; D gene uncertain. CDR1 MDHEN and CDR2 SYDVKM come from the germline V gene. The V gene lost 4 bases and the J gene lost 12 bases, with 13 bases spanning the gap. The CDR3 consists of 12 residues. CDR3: CASSSGAARQFF. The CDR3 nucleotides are TGTGCCAGCAGTTCCGGCGCGGCACGGCAGTTCTTC.

The CDR3 reads CASSLVASQGTETQYF. CDR3 nucleotides: TGTGCCAGCAGCTTGGTGGCCTCTCAGGGGACAGAGACCCAGTACTTC. This chain connects TRBV5-4 to TRBJ2-5; tentatively, D is TRBD1 (6 bases). From germline, CDR1 is SGHNT and CDR2 YYREEE (reference sequence). Trimming removed 0 bases at V and 4 bases at J, with 16 bases between. The CDR3 length is 16 residues.

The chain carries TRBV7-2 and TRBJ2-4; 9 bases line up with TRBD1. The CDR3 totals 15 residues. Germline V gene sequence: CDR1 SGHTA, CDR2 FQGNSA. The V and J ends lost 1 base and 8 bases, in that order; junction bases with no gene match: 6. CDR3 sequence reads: CASSLGDRDLDIQYF. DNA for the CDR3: TGTGCCAGCAGCTTAGGGGACAGGGATTTAGACATTCAGTACTTC.

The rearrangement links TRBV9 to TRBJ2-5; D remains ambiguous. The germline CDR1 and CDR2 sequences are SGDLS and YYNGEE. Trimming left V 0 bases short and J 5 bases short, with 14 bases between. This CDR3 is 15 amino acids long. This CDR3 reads CASSVATTVGETQYF. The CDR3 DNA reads TGTGCCAGCAGCGTAGCTACCACCGTGGGCGAGACCCAGTACTTC.

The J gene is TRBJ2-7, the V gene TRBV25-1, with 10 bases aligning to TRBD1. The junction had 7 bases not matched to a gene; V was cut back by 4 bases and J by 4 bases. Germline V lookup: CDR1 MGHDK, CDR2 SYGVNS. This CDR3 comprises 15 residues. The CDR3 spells CASSARDRGRYEQYF. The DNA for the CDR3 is TGTGCCAGCAGTGCTCGGGACAGGGGCCGGTACGAGCAGTACTTC.

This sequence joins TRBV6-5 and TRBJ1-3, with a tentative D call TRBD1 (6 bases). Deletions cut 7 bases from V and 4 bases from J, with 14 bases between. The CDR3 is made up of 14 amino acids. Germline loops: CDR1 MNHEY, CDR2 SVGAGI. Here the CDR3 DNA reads TGTGCCAGCAAAAAACAGGGTGGCGGAAACACCATATATTTT. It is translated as CASKKQGGGNTIYF.

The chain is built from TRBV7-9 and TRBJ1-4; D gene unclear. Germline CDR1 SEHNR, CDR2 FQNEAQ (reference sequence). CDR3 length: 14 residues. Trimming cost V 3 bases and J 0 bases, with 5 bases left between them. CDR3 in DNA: TGTGCCAGCAGCTTCCCGGCAACTAATGAAAAACTGTTTTTT. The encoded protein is CASSFPATNEKLFF.

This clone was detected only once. In nucleotides, the CDR3 is TGTGCCAGCTCACCACGGGGGACTAGCGGAAATGAGCAGTTCTTC. Protein: CASSPRGTSGNEQFF. The chain combines TRBV18 with TRBJ2-1, with 11 bases identical to TRBD2. V shed 1 base and J 7 bases; nucleotides not matched to a gene: 3. The germline CDR1 and CDR2 sequences are KGHSH and LQKENI. The CDR3 contains 15 residues.

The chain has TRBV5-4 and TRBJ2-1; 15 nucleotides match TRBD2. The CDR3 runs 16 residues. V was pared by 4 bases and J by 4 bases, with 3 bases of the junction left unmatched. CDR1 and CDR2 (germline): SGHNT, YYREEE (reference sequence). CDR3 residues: CASSQGTSGRYNEQFF. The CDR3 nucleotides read TGTGCCAGCAGCCAAGGGACTAGCGGGAGGTACAATGAGCAGTTCTTC.

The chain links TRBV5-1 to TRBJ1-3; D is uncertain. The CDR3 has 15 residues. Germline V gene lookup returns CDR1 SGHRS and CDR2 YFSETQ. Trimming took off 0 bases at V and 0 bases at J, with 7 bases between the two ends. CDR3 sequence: CASSLVAGSGNTIYF. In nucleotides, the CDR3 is TGCGCCAGCAGCTTGGTGGCAGGCTCTGGAAACACCATATATTTT.

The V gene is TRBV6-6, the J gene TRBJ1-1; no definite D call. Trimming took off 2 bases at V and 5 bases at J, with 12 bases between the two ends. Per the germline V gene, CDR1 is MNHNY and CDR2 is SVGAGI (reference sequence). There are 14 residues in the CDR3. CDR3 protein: CASSYRGRETEAFF. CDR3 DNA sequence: TGTGCCAGCAGTTACCGGGGTAGAGAGACTGAAGCTTTCTTT.

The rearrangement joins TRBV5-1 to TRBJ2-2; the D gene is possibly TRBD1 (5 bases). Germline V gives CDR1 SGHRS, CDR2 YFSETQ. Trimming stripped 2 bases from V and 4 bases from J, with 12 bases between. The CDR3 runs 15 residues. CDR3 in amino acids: CASSFGAASTGELFF. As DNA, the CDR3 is TGCGCCAGCAGCTTTGGGGCCGCGAGCACCGGGGAGCTGTTTTTT.

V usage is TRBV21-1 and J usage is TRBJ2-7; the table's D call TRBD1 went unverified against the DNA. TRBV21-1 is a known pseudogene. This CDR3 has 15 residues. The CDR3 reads CASSKAARGPWEQYF. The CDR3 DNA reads TGTGCCAGCAGCAAAGCGGCTAGGGGTCCCTGGGAGCAGTACTTC.

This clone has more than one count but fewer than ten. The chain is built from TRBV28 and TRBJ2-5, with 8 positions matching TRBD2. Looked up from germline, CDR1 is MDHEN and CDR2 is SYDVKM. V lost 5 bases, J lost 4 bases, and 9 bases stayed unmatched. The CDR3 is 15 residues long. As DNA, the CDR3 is TGTGCCAGCAGTCCCCCGGGACTAGAGAGAGAGACCCAGTACTTC. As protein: CASSPPGLERETQYF.

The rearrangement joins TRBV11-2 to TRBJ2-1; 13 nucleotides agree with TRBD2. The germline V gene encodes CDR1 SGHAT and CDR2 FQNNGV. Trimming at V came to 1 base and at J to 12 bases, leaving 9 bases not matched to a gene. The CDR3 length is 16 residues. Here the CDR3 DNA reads TGTGCCAGCAGCTTAGTTTGGACTAGCGGGAGTTCGCGGCAGTTCTTC. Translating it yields CASSLVWTSGSSRQFF.

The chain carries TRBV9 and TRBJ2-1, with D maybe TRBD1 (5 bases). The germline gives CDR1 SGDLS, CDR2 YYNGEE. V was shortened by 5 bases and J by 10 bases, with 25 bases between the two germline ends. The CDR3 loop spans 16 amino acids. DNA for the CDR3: TGTGCCAGCAGTAGTTCCCTAATAGACAGAGTGGGGGAGCAGTTCTTC. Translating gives CASSSSLIDRVGEQFF.

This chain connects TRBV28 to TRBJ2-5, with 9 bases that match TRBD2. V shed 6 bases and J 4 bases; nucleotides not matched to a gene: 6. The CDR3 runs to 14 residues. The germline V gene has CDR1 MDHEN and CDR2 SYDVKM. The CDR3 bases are TGTGCCAGCAGACACGGGACTAGCTTAGAGACCCAGTACTTC. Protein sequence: CASRHGTSLETQYF.